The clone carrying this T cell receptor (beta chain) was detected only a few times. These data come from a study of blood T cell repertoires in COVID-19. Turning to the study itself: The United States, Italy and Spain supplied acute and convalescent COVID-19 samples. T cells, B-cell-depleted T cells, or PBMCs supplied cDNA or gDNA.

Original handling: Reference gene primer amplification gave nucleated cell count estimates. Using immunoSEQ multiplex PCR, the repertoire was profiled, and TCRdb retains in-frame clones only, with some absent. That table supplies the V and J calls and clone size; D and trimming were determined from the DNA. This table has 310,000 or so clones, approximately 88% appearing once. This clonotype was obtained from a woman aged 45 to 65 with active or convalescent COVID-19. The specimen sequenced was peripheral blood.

The CDR3 protein is CASSKGEAGFAYNYGYTF. The CDR3 DNA reads as TGTGCCAGTAGTAAAGGTGAGGCCGGCTTCGCCTATAACTATGGCTACACCTTC. The gene calls are TRBV19 and TRBJ1-2; unclear D gene. The CDR3 consists of 18 residues. Germline lookup yields CDR1 LNHDA and CDR2 SQIVND (reference sequence). V lost 4 bases and J lost 1, with 22 bases in between.